Sequencing of this T cell receptor beta chain was carried out in a study of shared clonotypes between healthy human individuals. Findings and limits, study-wide: Sample collection involved blood only; tissue repertoires are likely different. Measured sharing among donors was expected to vary with sequencing depth.

Per the study methods: Junction-only sequences without quality scores were provided by ImmunoSEQ, so filtering was different. This table comes from immunoSEQ multiplex PCR, and its TCRdb copy is limited to in-frame clones, with some not included. V, J and clone size derive from that table, while D and trimming were established from the DNA sequence. This sample carries some 2 million clones, roughly 94% of them seen once, and the ten largest clones take 0.1% to 0.15%. Between the trimmed V and J ends, which lost 1 base and 2 bases, there was a span of 9 bases. From germline, CDR1 is SGHRS and CDR2 YFSETQ. The CDR3 consists of 14 residues. Worth noting for this clone: The antigen is not known. The sample carries other DNA sequences with the same CDR3.

The specimen sequenced was naive CD4+ T cells sorted from blood. The subset denotes: CD45RA+ positively selected. The gene calls are TRBV5-1 and TRBJ1-2, with a possible D match to TRBD1 (6 bases). This TCR was sampled from a young man in good health. The CDR3 DNA follows: TGCGCCAGCAGCTTGACGACAGGAAACTATGGCTACACCTTC. It specifies CASSLTTGNYGYTF.